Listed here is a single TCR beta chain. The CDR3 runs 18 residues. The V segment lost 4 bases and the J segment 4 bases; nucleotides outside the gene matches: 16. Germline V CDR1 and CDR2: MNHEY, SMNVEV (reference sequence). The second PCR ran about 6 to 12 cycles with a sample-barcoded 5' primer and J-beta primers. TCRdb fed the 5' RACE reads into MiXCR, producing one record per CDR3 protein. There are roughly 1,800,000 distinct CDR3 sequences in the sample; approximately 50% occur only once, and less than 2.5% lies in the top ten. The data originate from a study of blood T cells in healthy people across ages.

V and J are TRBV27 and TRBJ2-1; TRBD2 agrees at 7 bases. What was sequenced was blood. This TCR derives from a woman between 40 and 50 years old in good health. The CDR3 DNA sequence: TGTGCCAGCAGTTCCCCCCTAGCTGGGGGGGGAATGTACAATGAGCAGTTCTTC. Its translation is CASSSPLAGGGMYNEQFF.